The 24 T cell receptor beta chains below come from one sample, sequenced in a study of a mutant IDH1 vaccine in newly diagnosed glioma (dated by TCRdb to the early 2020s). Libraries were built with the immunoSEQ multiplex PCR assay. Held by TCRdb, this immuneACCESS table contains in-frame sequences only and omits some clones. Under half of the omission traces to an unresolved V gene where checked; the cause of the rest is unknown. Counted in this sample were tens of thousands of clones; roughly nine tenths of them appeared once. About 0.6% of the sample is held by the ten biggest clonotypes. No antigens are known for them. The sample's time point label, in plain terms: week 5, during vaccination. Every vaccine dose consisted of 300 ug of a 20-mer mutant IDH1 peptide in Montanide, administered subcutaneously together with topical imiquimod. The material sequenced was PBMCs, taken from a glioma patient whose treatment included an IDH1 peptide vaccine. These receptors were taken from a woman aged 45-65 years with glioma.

The CDR3 DNA sequence: TGTGCCAGCAGCTGGACTAGCGAGGGGGAGACCCAGTACTTC. This translates into CASSWTSEGETQYF. The chain recombines TRBV11-2 with TRBJ2-5; TRBD2 agrees at 9 bases. The CDR3 extends over 14 amino acids. V lost 4 bases to trimming and J lost 5 bases; unmatched junction nucleotides: 5. The germline V gene encodes CDR1 SGHAT and CDR2 FQNNGV.

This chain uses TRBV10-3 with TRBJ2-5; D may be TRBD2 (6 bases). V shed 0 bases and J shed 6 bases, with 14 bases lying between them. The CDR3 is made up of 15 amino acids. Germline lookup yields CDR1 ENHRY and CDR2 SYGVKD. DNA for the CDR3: TGTGCCATCAGTGAGTCCGGCGGGGAGGCCAAGACCCAGTACTTC. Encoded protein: CAISESGGEAKTQYF.

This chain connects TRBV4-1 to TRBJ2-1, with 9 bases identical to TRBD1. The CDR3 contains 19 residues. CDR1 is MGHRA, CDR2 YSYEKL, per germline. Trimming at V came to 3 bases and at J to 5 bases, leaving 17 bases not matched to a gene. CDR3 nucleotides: TGCGCCAGCAGCCAGAGGACAGGGGCCAGCATCAGTAAGGACAATGAGCAGTTCTTC. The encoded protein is CASSQRTGASISKDNEQFF.

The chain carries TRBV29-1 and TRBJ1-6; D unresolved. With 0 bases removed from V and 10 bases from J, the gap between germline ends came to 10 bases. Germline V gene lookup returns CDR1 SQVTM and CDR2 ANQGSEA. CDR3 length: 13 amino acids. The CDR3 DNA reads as TGCAGCGTTGAAGACGGCCCATTGTCACCCCTCCACTTT. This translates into CSVEDGPLSPLHF. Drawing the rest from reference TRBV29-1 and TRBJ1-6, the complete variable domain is SAVISQKPSRDICQRGTSLTIQCQVDSQVTMMFWYRQQPGQSLTLIATANQGSEATYESGFVIDKFPISRPNLTFSTLTVSNMSPEDSSIYLCSVEDGPLSPLHFGNGTRLTVT.

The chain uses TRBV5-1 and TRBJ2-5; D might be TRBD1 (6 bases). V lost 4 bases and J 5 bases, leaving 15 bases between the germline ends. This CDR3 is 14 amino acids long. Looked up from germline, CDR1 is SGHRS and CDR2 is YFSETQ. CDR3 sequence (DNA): TGCGCCAGCAGCATACAGGGATCCGCGGAGACCCAGTACTTC. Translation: CASSIQGSAETQYF.

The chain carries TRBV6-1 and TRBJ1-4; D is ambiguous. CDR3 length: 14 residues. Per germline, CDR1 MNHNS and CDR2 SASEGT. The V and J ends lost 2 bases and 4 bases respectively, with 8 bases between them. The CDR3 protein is CASSEQDLNEKLFF. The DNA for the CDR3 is TGTGCCAGCAGTGAACAAGACCTTAATGAAAAACTGTTTTTT.

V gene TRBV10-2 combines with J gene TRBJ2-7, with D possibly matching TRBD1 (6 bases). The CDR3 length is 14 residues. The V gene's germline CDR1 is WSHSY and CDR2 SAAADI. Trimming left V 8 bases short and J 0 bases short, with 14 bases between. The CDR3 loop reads CASANTGFSYEQYF. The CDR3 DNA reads TGCGCCAGCGCGAATACAGGGTTCTCCTACGAGCAGTACTTC.

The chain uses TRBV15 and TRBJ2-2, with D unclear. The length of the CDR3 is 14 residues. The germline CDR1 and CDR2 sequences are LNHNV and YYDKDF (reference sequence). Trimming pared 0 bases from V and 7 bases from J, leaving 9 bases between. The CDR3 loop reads CATSRDQGIGELFF. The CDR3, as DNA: TGTGCCACCAGCAGAGATCAAGGGATCGGGGAGCTGTTTTTT.

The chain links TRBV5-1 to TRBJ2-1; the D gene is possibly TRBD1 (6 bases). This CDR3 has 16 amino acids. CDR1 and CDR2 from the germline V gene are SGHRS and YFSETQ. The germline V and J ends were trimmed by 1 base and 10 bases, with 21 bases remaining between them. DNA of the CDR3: TGCGCCAGCAGCTTGCTGCGGACAGACGATTTCGAGGAGCAGTTCTTC. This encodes CASSLLRTDDFEEQFF.

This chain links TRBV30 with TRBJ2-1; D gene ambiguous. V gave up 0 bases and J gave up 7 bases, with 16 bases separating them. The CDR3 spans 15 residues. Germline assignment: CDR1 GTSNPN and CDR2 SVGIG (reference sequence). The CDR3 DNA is TGTGCCTGGAGTGTAAAAGCCTCCTATGGAAATGAGCAGTTCTTC. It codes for CAWSVKASYGNEQFF. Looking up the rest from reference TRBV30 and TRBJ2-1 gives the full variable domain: SQTIHQWPATLVQPVGSPLSLECTVEGTSNPNLYWYRQAAGRGLQLLFYSVGIGQISSEVPQNLSASRPQDRQFILSSKKLLLSDSGFYLCAWSVKASYGNEQFFGPGTRLTVL.

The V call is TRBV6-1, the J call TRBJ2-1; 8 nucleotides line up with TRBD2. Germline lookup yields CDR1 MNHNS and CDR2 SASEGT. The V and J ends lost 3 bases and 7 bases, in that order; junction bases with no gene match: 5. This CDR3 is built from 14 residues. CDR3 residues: CASSDSGRSNEQFF. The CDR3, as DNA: TGTGCCAGCAGTGACAGCGGGAGATCGAATGAGCAGTTCTTC.

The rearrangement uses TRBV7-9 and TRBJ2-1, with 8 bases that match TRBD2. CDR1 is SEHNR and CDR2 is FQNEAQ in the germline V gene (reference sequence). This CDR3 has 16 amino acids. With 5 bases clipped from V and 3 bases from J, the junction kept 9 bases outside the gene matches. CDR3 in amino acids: CASSLPSGRVYNEQFF. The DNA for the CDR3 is TGTGCCAGCAGCCTCCCTAGCGGGCGGGTCTACAATGAGCAGTTCTTC.

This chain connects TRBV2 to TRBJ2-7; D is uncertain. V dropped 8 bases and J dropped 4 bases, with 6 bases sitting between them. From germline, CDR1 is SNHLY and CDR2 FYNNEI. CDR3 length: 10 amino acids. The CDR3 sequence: CASGEYEQYF. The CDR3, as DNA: TGTGCCAGCGGCGAATACGAGCAGTACTTC.

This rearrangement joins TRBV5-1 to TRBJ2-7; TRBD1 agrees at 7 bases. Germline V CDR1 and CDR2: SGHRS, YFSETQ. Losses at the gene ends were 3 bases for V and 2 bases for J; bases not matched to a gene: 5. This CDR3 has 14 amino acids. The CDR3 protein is CASSSRQGTYEQYF. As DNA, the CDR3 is TGCGCCAGCAGCTCTAGACAGGGAACCTACGAGCAGTACTTC.

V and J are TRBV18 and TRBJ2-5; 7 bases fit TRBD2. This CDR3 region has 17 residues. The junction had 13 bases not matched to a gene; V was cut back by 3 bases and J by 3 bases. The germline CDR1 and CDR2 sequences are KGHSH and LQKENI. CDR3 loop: CASSPWASRLAEETQYF. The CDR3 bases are TGTGCCAGCTCACCCTGGGCCTCGAGACTAGCAGAAGAGACCCAGTACTTC. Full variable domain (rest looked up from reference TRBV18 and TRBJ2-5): NAGVMQNPRHLVRRRGQEARLRCSPMKGHSHVYWYRQLPEEGLKFMVYLQKENIIDESGMPKERFSAEFPKEGPSILRIQQVVRGDSAAYFCASSPWASRLAEETQYFGPGTRLLVL.

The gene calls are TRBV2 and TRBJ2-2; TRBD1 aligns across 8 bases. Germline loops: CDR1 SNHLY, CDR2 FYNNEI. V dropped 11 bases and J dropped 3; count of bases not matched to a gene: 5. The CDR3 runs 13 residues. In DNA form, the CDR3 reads TGTGCCTGCGAACAGGGGGACACCGGGGAGCTGTTTTTT. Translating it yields CACEQGDTGELFF.

The CDR3 bases are TGTGCCAGCTCCCCTCCGGGGTCAGGGGGACAGCCCCAGCATTTT. Protein: CASSPPGSGGQPQHF. The V and J genes are TRBV18 and TRBJ1-5, with 7 bases aligning to TRBD1. CDR3 length: 15 residues. V was pared by 6 bases and J by 7 bases, with 12 bases of the junction left unmatched. Germline V gene sequence: CDR1 KGHSH, CDR2 LQKENI.

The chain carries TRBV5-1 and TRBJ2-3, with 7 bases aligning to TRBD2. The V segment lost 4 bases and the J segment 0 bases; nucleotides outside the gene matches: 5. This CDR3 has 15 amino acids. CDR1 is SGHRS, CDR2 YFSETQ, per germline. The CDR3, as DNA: TGCGCCAGCAGCCCCTGGGGGGGTAGCACAGATACGCAGTATTTT. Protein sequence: CASSPWGGSTDTQYF.

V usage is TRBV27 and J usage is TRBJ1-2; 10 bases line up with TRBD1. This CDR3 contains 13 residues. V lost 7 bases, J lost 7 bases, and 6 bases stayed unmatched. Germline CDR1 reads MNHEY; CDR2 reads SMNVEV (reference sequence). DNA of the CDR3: TGTGCCAGCACCCCGGGACAGGGGAGTGGCTACACCTTC. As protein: CASTPGQGSGYTF.

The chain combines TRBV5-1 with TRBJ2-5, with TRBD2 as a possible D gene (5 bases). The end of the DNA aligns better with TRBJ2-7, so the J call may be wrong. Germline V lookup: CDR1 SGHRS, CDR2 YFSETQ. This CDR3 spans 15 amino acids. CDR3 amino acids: CASSLGRVKAFEQYF. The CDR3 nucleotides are TGCGCCAGCAGCTTGGGGCGGGTCAAGGCGTTCGAGCAGTACTTC.

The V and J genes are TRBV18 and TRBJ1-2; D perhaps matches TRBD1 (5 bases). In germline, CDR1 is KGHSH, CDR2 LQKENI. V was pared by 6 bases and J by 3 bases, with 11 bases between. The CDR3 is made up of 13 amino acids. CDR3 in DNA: TGTGCCAGCTCCACGGGGCCCCACTATGGCTACACCTTC. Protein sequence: CASSTGPHYGYTF.

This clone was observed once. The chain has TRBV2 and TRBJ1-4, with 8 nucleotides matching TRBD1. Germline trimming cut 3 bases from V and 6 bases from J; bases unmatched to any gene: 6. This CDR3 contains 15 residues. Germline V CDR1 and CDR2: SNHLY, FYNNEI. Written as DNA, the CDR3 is TGTGCCAGCAGTGAGGGCAGGGGGCGGTATGAAAAACTGTTTTTT. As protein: CASSEGRGRYEKLFF.

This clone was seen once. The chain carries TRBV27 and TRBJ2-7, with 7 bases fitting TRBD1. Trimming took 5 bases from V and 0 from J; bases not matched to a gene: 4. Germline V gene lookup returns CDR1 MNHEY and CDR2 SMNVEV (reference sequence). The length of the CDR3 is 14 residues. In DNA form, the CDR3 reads TGTGCCAGCAGTATACAGGGGAGCTCCTACGAGCAGTACTTC. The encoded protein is CASSIQGSSYEQYF.

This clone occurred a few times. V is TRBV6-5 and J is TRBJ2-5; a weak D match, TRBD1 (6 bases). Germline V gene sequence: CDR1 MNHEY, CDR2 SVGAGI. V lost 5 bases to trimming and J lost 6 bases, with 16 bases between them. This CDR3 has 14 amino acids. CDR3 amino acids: CASSVTGMVKTQYF. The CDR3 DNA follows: TGTGCCAGCAGTGTAACAGGGATGGTGAAGACCCAGTACTTC.